Shown below are 21 T cell receptor beta chains from a single sample sequenced in a study of shared clonotypes between healthy human individuals. The repertoire was sequenced with immunoSEQ multiplex PCR; TCRdb's copy has only in-frame clones and lacks some. The sample has roughly 700,000 clones, about 90% seen once. The sample consisted of memory CD8+ T cells from PBMCs. The sample's subset: CD45RO+ cells pooled with CCR7-negative TemRA cells. The receptors shown here come from a man younger than 35 in good health. Some clones in this sample may be carry-over from other donors' samples.

The chain couples TRBV5-1 to TRBJ2-5; weak D call: TRBD1 (5 bases). The CDR3 contains 13 residues. V shed 5 bases and J shed 3 bases, with 11 bases lying between them. Germline V gene lookup returns CDR1 SGHRS and CDR2 YFSETQ. CDR3 bases: TGCGCCAGCAGATTCCAGGGCAAAGAGACCCAGTACTTC. Translating gives CASRFQGKETQYF.

The chain is built from TRBV28 and TRBJ2-1; 13 bases fit TRBD2. The CDR3 totals 16 residues. The V and J ends lost 4 bases and 7 bases, in that order; junction bases with no gene match: 7. Germline V gene data show CDR1 as MDHEN and CDR2 as SYDVKM. The CDR3 DNA reads TGTGCCAGCAGTTCCAGGACTAGCGGGAGCCAGAATGAGCAGTTCTTC. Protein sequence: CASSSRTSGSQNEQFF.

J is TRBJ1-2 and V is TRBV27; tentative D call: TRBD1 (6 bases). CDR1 and CDR2 from the germline V gene are MNHEY and SMNVEV (reference sequence). The CDR3 runs 13 residues. The ends were cut back, 5 bases at V and 8 bases at J, with 15 bases in the middle. The CDR3 here is CASSQAGDGGYTF. The CDR3 DNA reads as TGTGCCAGCAGTCAAGCAGGGGACGGGGGCTACACCTTC.

This rearrangement joins TRBV29-1 to TRBJ2-7, with 11 bases aligning to TRBD2. Germline assignment: CDR1 SQVTM and CDR2 ANQGSEA. The CDR3 runs 15 residues. V gave up 3 bases and J gave up 2 bases; unmatched junction bases: 6. The CDR3 protein is CSVDATSGGTYEQYF. In nucleotides, the CDR3 is TGCAGCGTTGATGCCACTAGCGGGGGAACCTACGAGCAGTACTTC.

The chain has TRBV7-8 and TRBJ2-2; D unresolved. CDR1 is SGHVS and CDR2 is FQNEAQ in the germline V gene. The CDR3 runs 16 residues. Trimming left V 5 bases short and J 1 base short, with 14 bases between. The CDR3: CASSQTFGVNTGELFF. In DNA, the CDR3 is TGTGCCAGCAGCCAGACGTTTGGGGTGAACACCGGGGAGCTGTTTTTT.

The chain carries TRBV9 and TRBJ1-2; no clear D. Germline lookup yields CDR1 SGDLS and CDR2 YYNGEE. Deletions cut 6 bases from V and 0 bases from J, with 6 bases between. The CDR3 is 12 residues long. The CDR3 DNA sequence: TGTGCCAGCAACTTACCTAACTATGGCTACACCTTC. Translating gives CASNLPNYGYTF. Variable domain in full (rest from reference TRBV9 and TRBJ1-2): DSGVTQTPKHLITATGQRVTLRCSPRSGDLSVYWYQQSLDQGLQFLIQYYNGEERAKGNILERFSAQQFPDLHSELNLSSLELGDSALYFCASNLPNYGYTFGSGTRLTVV.

J is TRBJ1-4 and V is TRBV28; 9 bases agree with TRBD1. J gave up 8 bases and V 2 bases, and 0 bases lay outside the gene matches. The CDR3 is 13 residues long. In germline, CDR1 is MDHEN, CDR2 SYDVKM. The CDR3 reads CASSLDRGEKLFF. Here the CDR3 DNA reads TGTGCCAGCAGTTTAGACAGGGGGGAAAAACTGTTTTTT.

The gene calls are TRBV6-6 and TRBJ2-7, with 9 bases aligning to TRBD1. In germline, CDR1 is MNHNY, CDR2 SVGAGI (reference sequence). The V and J ends lost 6 bases and 5 bases, in that order; junction bases with no gene match: 5. The CDR3 loop spans 13 amino acids. CDR3 sequence reads: CASRSDRGHEQYF. In DNA form, the CDR3 reads TGTGCCAGCAGATCGGACAGGGGTCACGAGCAGTACTTC.

This clone has a handful of counts. The V gene is TRBV2, the J gene TRBJ1-1, with D possibly matching TRBD1 (5 bases). The germline gives CDR1 SNHLY, CDR2 FYNNEI. V dropped 11 bases and J dropped 3 bases, with 16 bases sitting between them. CDR3 length equals 13 residues. Here the CDR3 reads CAGTQVEDTEAFF. As DNA, the CDR3 is TGTGCCGGGACTCAGGTGGAGGACACTGAAGCTTTCTTT.

This chain joins TRBV29-1 and TRBJ2-6, with TRBD1 identical over 7 bases. Germline-derived CDR1 and CDR2 are SQVTM and ANQGSEA. Losses at the gene ends were 6 bases for V and 5 bases for J; bases not matched to a gene: 4. The CDR3 contains 13 residues. The CDR3 region has the DNA TGCAGCGTCACACAGGGGTGGGCCAACGTCCTGACTTTC. Its protein is CSVTQGWANVLTF.

The rearrangement uses TRBV6-1 and TRBJ2-1; the D is unclear. V lost 2 bases, J lost 7 bases, and 9 bases lay in between. The V gene's germline CDR1 is MNHNS and CDR2 SASEGT. This CDR3 has 13 residues. The CDR3 coding sequence is TGTGCCAGCAGTGAATGGTCTCGGAATGAGCAGTTCTTC. Its protein product is CASSEWSRNEQFF.

The V gene is TRBV6-6, the J gene TRBJ1-4, with D uncertain. V was clipped by 7 bases and J by 8 bases, with 8 bases between them. There are 11 residues in the CDR3. Germline V gives CDR1 MNHNY, CDR2 SVGAGI (reference sequence). The CDR3 DNA reads TGTGCCAGCAACGGGCCCGAAAAACTGTTTTTT. Its translation: CASNGPEKLFF.

A word on this clone: Other DNA variants within this sample encode the same CDR3. The J gene is TRBJ1-1, the V gene TRBV27; weak D call: TRBD1 (6 bases). This CDR3 has 14 amino acids. The germline V gene encodes CDR1 MNHEY and CDR2 SMNVEV (reference sequence). Deletions cut 5 bases from V and 2 bases from J, with 12 bases between. The CDR3 DNA reads as TGTGCCAGCAGTCGTAGGACAGCAAACACTGAAGCTTTCTTT. This sequence encodes CASSRRTANTEAFF.

The CDR3 protein is CASSPDIYNEQFF. For the CDR3, the DNA is TGCGCCAGCAGCCCGGACATATACAATGAGCAGTTCTTC. This chain links TRBV5-1 with TRBJ2-1, with D possibly matching TRBD1 (5 bases). Germline-derived CDR1 and CDR2 are SGHRS and YFSETQ. V dropped 4 bases and J dropped 4 bases, with 9 bases sitting between them. This CDR3 has 13 amino acids.

This chain links TRBV30 with TRBJ2-7; no clear D. The CDR3 totals 14 residues. V was trimmed by 2 bases and J by 4 bases, leaving 15 bases between them. Per germline, CDR1 GTSNPN and CDR2 SVGIG (reference sequence). The CDR3 sequence is CAWSFGGMIYEQYF. The CDR3 DNA sequence: TGTGCCTGGAGTTTCGGCGGAATGATATACGAGCAGTACTTC.

The gene calls are TRBV6-1 and TRBJ1-2; 8 bases line up with TRBD1. V lost 3 bases, J lost 4 bases, and 4 bases stayed unmatched. The CDR3 extends over 14 amino acids. From germline, CDR1 is MNHNS and CDR2 SASEGT. The CDR3 DNA follows: TGTGCCAGCAGTGAGGAAACAGGGGGCTATGGCTACACCTTC. As protein: CASSEETGGYGYTF.

The chain employs TRBV19 and TRBJ1-1; possibly TRBD1 for D (6 bases). Between the trimmed V and J ends, which lost 3 bases and 7 bases, there was a span of 21 bases. Germline assignment: CDR1 LNHDA and CDR2 SQIVND (reference sequence). The CDR3 sequence is 16 residues long. The CDR3 loop is CASSMNRYRVDGEAFF. The CDR3 bases are TGTGCCAGTAGTATGAACCGTTACAGGGTTGACGGTGAAGCTTTCTTT. The full variable domain, in which reference TRBV19 and TRBJ1-1 provide the parts outside the CDR3, is DGGITQSPKYLFRKEGQNVTLSCEQNLNHDAMYWYRQDPGQGLRLIYYSQIVNDFQKGDIAEGYSVSREKKESFPLTVTSAQKNPTAFYLCASSMNRYRVDGEAFFGQGTRLTVV.

CDR3 amino acids: CANTGLKKANEQFF. As DNA, the CDR3 is TGTGCCAATACCGGGCTAAAAAAGGCGAATGAGCAGTTCTTC. This rearrangement joins TRBV2 to TRBJ2-1, with D unresolved. The CDR3 totals 14 residues. The V end was cut by 10 bases, the J end by 7 bases, with 20 bases between. Germline CDR1 is SNHLY and CDR2 is FYNNEI.

Points on this clone: The same CDR3 can be traced to other DNA sequences in this sample. This chain uses TRBV9 with TRBJ2-7; TRBD2 matches 11 bases. The CDR3 has 15 residues. Looked up from germline, CDR1 is SGDLS and CDR2 is YYNGEE. V was pared by 3 bases and J by 3 bases, with 5 bases of the junction left unmatched. The CDR3 region is CASSAGTSGNYEQYF. The DNA of the CDR3 is TGTGCCAGCAGCGCCGGGACTAGCGGTAACTACGAGCAGTACTTC.

The rearrangement links TRBV20-1 to TRBJ1-2; D unclear. The germline CDR1 and CDR2 sequences are DFQATT and SNEGSKA (reference sequence). The CDR3 sequence is 9 residues long. Between the trimmed V and J ends, which lost 4 bases and 8 bases, there was a span of 5 bases. In DNA form, the CDR3 reads TGCAGTGCTATTGTGGGCTACACCTTC. It codes for CSAIVGYTF.

The chain is built from TRBV11-2 and TRBJ1-2; D unclear. The V end lost 2 bases, the J end lost 3 bases, and 10 bases lay between the germline ends. Looked up from germline, CDR1 is SGHAT and CDR2 is FQNNGV. CDR3 length: 14 amino acids. In nucleotides, the CDR3 is TGTGCCAGCAGCTTAACCGGCAGTTACTATGGCTACACCTTC. It yields the protein CASSLTGSYYGYTF.